Described below is a single T cell receptor beta chain sequence and its context. Its antigen is undetermined. The investigators reverse transcribed all of the isolated RNA, so they sequenced expressed TCRB transcripts. Here immunoSEQ multiplex PCR was the method, and the copy in TCRdb shows in-frame clones only, minus some. The sample records around 360,000 clones, 10% to 15% being singletons. The sample originates from a study of beta chain features in type 1 diabetes. Study-level results: Type 1 diabetes patients had TCRB CDR3s that were shorter (moderately but significantly so) in all four CD4+ subsets.

The CDR3 extends over 15 amino acids. Unmatched junction bases numbered 4, after V lost 5 bases and J lost 0 bases. Germline V CDR1 and CDR2: SEHNR, FQNEAQ (reference sequence). A single heparinised blood sample, averaging about 120 mL, was obtained per donor. The material sequenced was naive CD4+ T cells from blood. The V call is TRBV7-9, the J call TRBJ2-3; TRBD2 agrees at 8 bases. This TCR was sampled from a woman aged 18-29 years with type 1 diabetes. The CDR3 DNA reads as TGTGCCAGCAGCCGCGGGGGGATTAGCACAGATACGCAGTATTTT. Amino acids: CASSRGGISTDTQYF.